This TCR beta chain was obtained from a study of CXCR3-negative and CXCR3-positive naive CD8 T cells. In preparing the TRB cDNA libraries, 5' RACE with UMI labels was used. After re-calling the 5' RACE reads, TCRdb lists one entry per CDR3 protein, DNA absent. The listing contains around 63,000 distinct CDR3 sequences. The CDR3 is 15 amino acids. On this clonotype: Its antigen is unknown.

Overall study findings and caveats: Most assays were run on fresh PBMCs (CXCR3 expression partially decreased after cryopreservation). Higher TRB CDR3 hydrophobicity marked CXCR3-positive naive cells relative to CXCR3-negative naive cells. In naive cells, CXCR3-negative and CXCR3-positive subsets had similar TRBV-TRBJ usage; memory cells differed. Naive subsets were similarly diverse, while memory CD8+ repertoires were much less diverse.

The TCR originated in a human donor in good health. Some clones in this sample may be carry-over from other donors' samples. The chain joins TRBV12-3 or TRBV12-4 to TRBJ2-7; TCRdb gives TRBD1 as the D gene, but with no DNA this cannot be confirmed. The sequencing sample was made of naive CXCR3+ CD8+ T cells from blood. The subset was: CD45RO-CCR7+CD27+CD95- naive CD8+ T cells expressing CXCR3 (TNR3+). The CDR3 is CASSGSPGREYEQYF.